What follows is one T cell receptor (beta chain) and its context. No cognate antigen has been identified for it. Base qualities were left out, and no much larger clone turns up one base away. The receptor library was made with the immunoSEQ multiplex PCR assay. For the multiplex PCR, a mixture combining 60 forward primers for TCR Vbeta segments and 13 reverse primers for TCR Jbeta segments was used. Amplification of the CDR3 region of rearranged TCR beta genes was performed with a multiplex PCR assay on genomic DNA. Amplified TCR beta libraries were sequenced as 87-base-pair reads on the Illumina HiSeq System. The paper's data handling went like this. A later analysis tallied 75 million to 95 million unique TCR beta chains across the 550 to 850 repertoires, and about 10 million of those chains were shared by two or more donors. Raw reads were error-corrected and collapsed into unique sequences by a nearest-neighbor algorithm in which closely related sequences were merged to remove PCR and sequencing errors. CDR3 sequences were aligned to IMGT reference sequences to assign V, D and J gene segments. For a sequence to be retained, a match of at least six nucleotides to both a V gene segment and a J gene segment was required. A rearrangement was called productive if the CDR3 had no stop codons and remained in frame with V and J, and every other rearrangement was called non-productive. Following IMGT convention, CDR3 was defined as the stretch from the second conserved V-encoded cysteine to the conserved J-encoded phenylalanine. In an earlier analysis of roughly 580 of the donors, sequences lacking an unambiguous match to a single V gene segment were excluded. An earlier analysis of fewer than 750 of the donors called V segments functional above 56.7% productive rearrangements and segregating when the between-donor standard deviation exceeded 5%. A statistical classification framework was developed to diagnose cytomegalovirus status using the catalog of TCR beta chain sequences. A later analysis assigned V and J genes by comparing TCR nucleotide sequences with IMGT/GENE-DB human TR gene sequences. A later analysis assigned CDR3 sequences and most-parsimonious VDJ recombination scenarios with the TCRdist pipeline. In a later analysis, each TCR beta chain was defined by its CDR3 amino acid sequence together with its V-gene family, and reads lacking a unique V-gene family were excluded. As a way to deal with suspected cross-contamination and a sequencing artifact, a later analysis dropped more than 500 nucleotide sequences that were highly shared and had low generation probability. For each public chain, a later analysis derived a clonal expansion index from normalized ranks of inferred template counts within each repertoire. In a later analysis, generation probabilities were computed with a VDJ recombination model fitted to out-of-frame rearrangements, and the resulting probabilities were checked against IGoR. Hypergeometric tests were used in a later analysis to score TCR-TCR, TCR-HLA and TCR-CMV co-occurrence, with a repertoire-size bias correction applied to the TCR pairs. False discovery rates were estimated in a later analysis by permuting HLA or CMV assignments 20 times. In a later analysis, co-occurring TCRs were grouped using DBSCAN, and TCRdist sequence similarity was added for clustering within HLA-allele-positive subsets. Repertoires with fewer than 30,000 or more than 120,000 public chains were left out of co-occurrence clustering, as were five repertoires with anomalous nucleotide sharing. TCRdb stores this immuneACCESS table with in-frame sequences only. Part of the clones is absent; in the studies checked, under half of the shortfall reflects unresolved V genes, and no reason is known for the rest. The V and J calls and clone size were taken over from that table, and D and trimming were inferred from the DNA. Recorded for this sample are about 170,000 clones; under 80% of them occurred a single time. The ten largest clonotypes hold 2.5% to 3% of the sample.

V is clipped by 6 bases and J by 4 bases, and the sequence between their germline boundaries is 16 bases long. The CDR3 numbers 15 residues from cysteine through phenylalanine. The kept DNA is CDR3 alone, 45 bases in frame from the first base. CDR1 and CDR2, per the germline V gene, are SNHLY and FYNNEI. These data are taken from a study of cytomegalovirus exposure and HLA in healthy donors (dated by TCRdb to about 2017). Looking at the study overall: According to an earlier analysis of several hundred of the donors, some 180 million T cells yielded approximately 120 million unique TCR beta sequences and about 300 Gb of sequence data. The number of donors typed differed by locus, with 629-630 for A, B, C, DRB1 and DQB1, approximately 500 for DQA1, some 570 for DPA1, and some 450 for DPB1. To study patterns of TCR occurrence, a later analysis re-analyzed previously published TCR beta repertoires from 600 to 750 donors and added high-resolution HLA genotyping. Donor age, sex, ethnicity and CMV serostatus were compiled alongside the repertoire data. To predict cytomegalovirus infection status, the study combined high-throughput TCR immunosequencing, statistical association of individual TCRs with disease status, and machine learning. Among the roughly 380 genotyped donors, 75% to 90% belonged to the genetic ancestry cluster associated with self-reported Caucasian donors. Using immunosequencing, the study profiled T cell repertoires from about 610 subjects and related those repertoires to cytomegalovirus serostatus. The study was designed to test whether signatures of past pathogen exposure could be identified by cataloging public T cell receptors. In a later genetic analysis, genome-wide SNP genotypes for 398 of the 666 donors were used, and that subset was treated as a discovery cohort. An earlier analysis of about 620 of the donors applied high-throughput TCR beta sequencing to assess whether each TCR beta V gene segment acted as functional or pseudogenic. A separate validation cohort of roughly 130 different subjects was used in addition to the 666-subject first cohort. Because of strong linkage in the cohort, five DR-DQ haplotypes were treated as single units for association and clustering. Around 320 gigabases of sequencing data and approximately 85 million unique TCR sequences were included in an early release covering several hundred HLA-typed donors. HLA typing included class I and class II loci at four-digit resolution. Every repertoire in the discovery cohort had been generated on one and the same sequencing platform. In the later analysis, no new phenotypic data were used to find candidate immune exposures; instead, reliance was placed on TCR beta sequences and their occurrence across donors. Across around 400 genotyped donors of the cohort, an average of roughly 250,000 unique TCR beta nucleotide sequences per donor were sequenced, and roughly 20% of those sequences were non-productive.

The study at large found these results: A further reported finding was that TCR beta sequences accurately predicted the HLA-A and HLA-B alleles for most subjects in the first cohort. Immune exposure information for the cohort was limited to CMV serostatus. Because counts were too low, roughly 18 rarely observed V segments, including chromosome 9 orphons, were left out of the earlier analysis of roughly 600 of the donors. The authors suggested that the approach could potentially be extended to other disease states and immunological phenotypes. A cluster of highly shared sequence variants was judged likely to be a technical artifact of the sequencing pipeline. While some public TCRs were present in many individuals, most TCR sequences turned up only very rarely across donors. In both the original and validation cohorts, the classifier was reported to diagnose cytomegalovirus status with high specificity and sensitivity. According to a later analysis, parvovirus B19, influenza, CMV and Epstein-Barr virus appeared linked to several top co-occurrence clusters. A later genetic analysis reported fewer N-insertions in productive TCRs among donors in an Asian-associated ancestry cluster than the roughly 690-donor mean. Assigning TCR associations to individual alleles was difficult when HLA alleles, especially DR and DQ, strongly co-occurred. HLA typing was unavailable for some donors at each locus, so association tests used only the typed subset. The cohort was sequenced for TCR beta chains only, and without alpha or paired-chain data the features that could be detected were limited. In a later analysis, HLA-associated TCR beta chains were found to be more clonally expanded and to have lower generation probabilities than equally common non-associated chains. The study listed approximately 150 TCR beta chains as associated with cytomegalovirus. Some IMGT-functional V segments, including TRBV6-2 and TRBV6-3, could not be distinguished by the 87-base-pair reads and were therefore excluded. Correlated functional status among segregating V segments might reflect linkage disequilibrium, but an unknown experimental factor could not be ruled out. A later analysis associated 15,000 to 20,000 TCR beta sequences with specific HLA alleles at a false discovery rate of 0.05. A few of the identified cytomegalovirus-associated TCR beta chains were confirmed in vitro to be specific for cytomegalovirus antigens. A later analysis found that TCR association rates varied across HLA loci, with DRB1 alleles showing the most associated TCRs and HLA-C alleles the fewest. Broadly in line with IMGT annotations, most TCR beta V segments showed up in productive rearrangements about 87% or about 30% of the time in an earlier analysis of roughly 590 of the donors. Presence/absence analyses assumed roughly uniform sequencing depth across donors, an assumption that may not hold. According to a later analysis, most CMV-associated TCR beta chains appeared to be HLA-restricted, and the HLA associations seemed to be driven largely by CMV exposure. An association between a missense DCLRE1C variant and V-gene and J-gene trimming of TCR beta chains was found in a later genetic analysis and replicated in an independent cohort.

In total, roughly 670 healthy bone marrow donors made up the cohort. Cohort members were all nominally healthy when sampled, although unrecorded immune exposures were likely present. The donor tested CMV seronegative and was one of the 352 seronegative cohort members. A peripheral blood sample was provided by each donor, and peripheral blood mononuclear cells were used for TCR beta sequencing. The Qiagen DNeasy Blood Extraction Kit was used to extract genomic DNA from the blood cell samples. Sequences were obtained from PBMCs. This TCR came from a man aged 35 to 55 in good health and CMV-seronegative. The chain is assembled from TRBV2 and TRBJ1-5; TRBD1 is a weak D gene call, 6 bases matching. The sequenced DNA: TGTGCCAGCAGGATCCGGGACAAGGGGAATCAGCCCCAGCATTTT. Translated, this is CASRIRDKGNQPQHF.